Listed below are T cell receptor beta chains from one sample, sequenced in a study of blood T cell repertoires in COVID-19. The repertoire was sequenced with immunoSEQ multiplex PCR; TCRdb's copy has only in-frame clones and lacks some. Counted here are more than 40,000 clones, approximately 83% occurring once; the ten biggest clones make up less than 20%. Material: peripheral blood. These receptors were obtained from a human donor in a cohort sampled during active COVID-19. The donor label of this sample is uncertain. CDR3s include the opening cysteine and the closing phenylalanine or tryptophan. The D gene is left open where the match is weak. Rows give clone size only sometimes, using once, few, many, or a class for an expanded clone.

D gene: NA; J gene: TRBJ1-3; clone size: NA; V gene: TRBV11-1; CDR3 protein: CASSLDRYSGNTIYF; CDR3 DNA: TGTGCCAGCAGCCTCGACAGGTACTCTGGAAACACCATATATTTT
D gene: NA; J gene: TRBJ1-4; clone size: NA; V gene: TRBV28; CDR3 protein: CASSPGGATNEKLFF; CDR3 DNA: TGTGCCAGCAGTCCGGGGGGGGCAACTAATGAAAAACTGTTTTTT
D gene: NA; J gene: TRBJ2-5; clone size: NA; V gene: TRBV10-3; CDR3 protein: CAISGTSRGETQYF; CDR3 DNA: TGTGCCATCAGTGGCACTAGCCGCGGGGAGACCCAGTACTTC
D gene: NA; J gene: TRBJ2-3; clone size: once; V gene: TRBV29-1; CDR3 protein: CSVPLLTDTQYF; CDR3 DNA: TGCAGCGTTCCACTTCTCACAGATACGCAGTATTTT
D gene: NA; J gene: TRBJ1-4; clone size: NA; V gene: TRBV6-5; CDR3 protein: CASTASLTNEKLFF; CDR3 DNA: TGTGCCAGCACCGCCAGTTTAACTAATGAAAAACTGTTTTTT
D gene: TRBD1; J gene: TRBJ1-3; clone size: once; V gene: TRBV19; CDR3 protein: CASSLTGTGASGNTIYF; CDR3 DNA: TGTGCCAGTAGTCTAACCGGGACAGGGGCCTCTGGAAACACCATATATTTT
D gene: TRBD1; J gene: TRBJ2-3; clone size: NA; V gene: TRBV5-5; CDR3 protein: CASSLPRGQRDTQYF; CDR3 DNA: TGTGCCAGCAGCTTACCCAGGGGGCAACGAGATACGCAGTATTTT
D gene: NA; J gene: TRBJ1-4; clone size: NA; V gene: TRBV28; CDR3 protein: CASRLQQLGLEKLFF; CDR3 DNA: TGTGCCAGCAGGCTCCAACAGTTGGGTCTTGAAAAACTGTTTTTT
D gene: NA; J gene: TRBJ2-7; clone size: NA; V gene: TRBV3-1/TRBV3-2; CDR3 protein: CASTETAAYEQYF; CDR3 DNA: TGTGCCAGCACTGAAACAGCAGCCTACGAGCAGTACTTC
D gene: NA; J gene: TRBJ2-5; clone size: NA; V gene: TRBV24-1; CDR3 protein: CATNGPPGETQYF; CDR3 DNA: TGTGCCACCAACGGTCCCCCGGGGGAGACCCAGTACTTC
D gene: NA; J gene: TRBJ1-1; clone size: once; V gene: TRBV3-1/TRBV3-2; CDR3 protein: CASARGDTEAFF; CDR3 DNA: TGTGCCAGCGCCCGGGGGGATACTGAAGCTTTCTTT
D gene: NA; J gene: TRBJ2-3; clone size: NA; V gene: TRBV28; CDR3 protein: CASSKTGSGNTQYF; CDR3 DNA: TGTGCCAGCAGCAAAACAGGGTCAGGCAATACGCAGTATTTT